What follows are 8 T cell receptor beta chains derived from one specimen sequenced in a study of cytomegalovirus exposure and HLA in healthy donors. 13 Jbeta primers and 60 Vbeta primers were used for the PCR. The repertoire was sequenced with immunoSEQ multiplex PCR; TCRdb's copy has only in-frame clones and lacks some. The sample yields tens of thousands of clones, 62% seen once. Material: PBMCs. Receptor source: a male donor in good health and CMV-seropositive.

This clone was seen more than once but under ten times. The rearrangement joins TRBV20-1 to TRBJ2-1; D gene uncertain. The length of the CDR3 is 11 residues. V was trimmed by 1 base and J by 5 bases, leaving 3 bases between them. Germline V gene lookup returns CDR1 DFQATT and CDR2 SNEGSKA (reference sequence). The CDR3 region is CSARGDNEQFF. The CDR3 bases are TGCAGTGCTAGAGGAGACAATGAGCAGTTCTTC.

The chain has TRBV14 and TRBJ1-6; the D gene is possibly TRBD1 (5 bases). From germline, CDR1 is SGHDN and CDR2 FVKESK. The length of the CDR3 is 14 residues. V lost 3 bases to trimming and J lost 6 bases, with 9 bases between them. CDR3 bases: TGTGCCAGCAGCCACGGACACTTTAATTCACCCCTCCACTTT. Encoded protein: CASSHGHFNSPLHF.

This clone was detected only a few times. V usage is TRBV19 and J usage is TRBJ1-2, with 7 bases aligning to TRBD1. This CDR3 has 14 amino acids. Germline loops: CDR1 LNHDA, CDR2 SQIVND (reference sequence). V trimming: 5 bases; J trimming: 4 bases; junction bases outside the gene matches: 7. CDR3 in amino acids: CASSPRQGLYGYTF. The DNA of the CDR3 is TGTGCCAGTAGTCCCCGACAGGGACTCTATGGCTACACCTTC.

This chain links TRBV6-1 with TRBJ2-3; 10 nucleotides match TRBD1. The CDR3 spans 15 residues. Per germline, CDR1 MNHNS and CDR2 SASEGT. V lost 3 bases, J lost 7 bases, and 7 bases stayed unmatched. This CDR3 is CASSEARDRGHTQYF. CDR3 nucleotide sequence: TGTGCCAGCAGTGAGGCTCGGGACAGGGGCCATACGCAGTATTTT.

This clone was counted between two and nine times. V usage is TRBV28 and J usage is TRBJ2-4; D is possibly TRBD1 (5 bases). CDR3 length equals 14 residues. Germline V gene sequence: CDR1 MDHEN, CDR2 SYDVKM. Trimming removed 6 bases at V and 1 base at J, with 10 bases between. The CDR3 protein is CASRVAGAKNIQYF. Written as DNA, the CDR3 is TGTGCCAGCAGGGTAGCAGGGGCCAAAAACATTCAGTACTTC.

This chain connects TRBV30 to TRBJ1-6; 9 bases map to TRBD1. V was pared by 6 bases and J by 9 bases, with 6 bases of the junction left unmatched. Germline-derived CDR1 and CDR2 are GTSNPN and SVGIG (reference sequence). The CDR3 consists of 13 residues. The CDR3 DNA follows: TGTGCCTGTTCCGGGACAGGGAGTTCACCCCTCCACTTT. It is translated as CACSGTGSSPLHF.

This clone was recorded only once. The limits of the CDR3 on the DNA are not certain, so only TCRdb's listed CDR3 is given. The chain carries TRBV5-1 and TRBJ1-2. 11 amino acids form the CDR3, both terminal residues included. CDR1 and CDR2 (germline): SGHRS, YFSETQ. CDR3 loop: CASSFGEGYTF.

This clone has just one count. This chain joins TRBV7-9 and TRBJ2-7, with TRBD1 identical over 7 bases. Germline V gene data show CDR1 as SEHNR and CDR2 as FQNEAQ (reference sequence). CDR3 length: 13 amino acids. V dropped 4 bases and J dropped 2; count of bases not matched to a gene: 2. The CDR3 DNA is TGTGCCAGCAGCTCGCAGGGGGCCTACGAGCAGTACTTC. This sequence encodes CASSSQGAYEQYF.